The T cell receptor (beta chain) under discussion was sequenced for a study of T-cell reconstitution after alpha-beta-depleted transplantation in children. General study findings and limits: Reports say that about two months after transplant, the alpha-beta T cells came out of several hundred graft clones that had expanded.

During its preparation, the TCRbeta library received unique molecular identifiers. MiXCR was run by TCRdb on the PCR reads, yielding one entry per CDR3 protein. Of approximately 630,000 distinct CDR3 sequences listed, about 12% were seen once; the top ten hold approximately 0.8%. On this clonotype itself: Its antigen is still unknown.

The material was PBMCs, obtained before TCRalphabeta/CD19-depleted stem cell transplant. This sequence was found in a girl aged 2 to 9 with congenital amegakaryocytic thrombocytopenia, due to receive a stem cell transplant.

The CDR3 is CASRTSGLQETQYF. CDR3 nucleotides: TGTGCCAGCCGTACTAGCGGTTTACAAGAGACCCAGTACTTC. The V call is TRBV2, the J call TRBJ2-5, with 8 positions matching TRBD2. The CDR3 consists of 14 residues. CDR1 is SNHLY and CDR2 is FYNNEI in the germline V gene. The junction had 7 bases not matched to a gene; V was cut back by 8 bases and J by 2 bases.